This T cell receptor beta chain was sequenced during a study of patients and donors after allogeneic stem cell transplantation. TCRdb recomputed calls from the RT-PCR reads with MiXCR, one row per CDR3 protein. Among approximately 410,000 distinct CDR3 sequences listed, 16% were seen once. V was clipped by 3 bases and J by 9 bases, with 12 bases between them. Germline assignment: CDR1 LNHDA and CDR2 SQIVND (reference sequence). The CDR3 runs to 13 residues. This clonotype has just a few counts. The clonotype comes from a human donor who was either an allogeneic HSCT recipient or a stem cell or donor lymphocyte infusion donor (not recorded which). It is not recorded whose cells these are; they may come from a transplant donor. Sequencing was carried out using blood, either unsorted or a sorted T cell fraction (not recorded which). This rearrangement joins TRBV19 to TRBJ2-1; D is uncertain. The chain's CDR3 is CASSMGMFTEQFF. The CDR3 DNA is TGTGCCAGTAGTATGGGGATGTTCACTGAGCAGTTCTTC.